This TCR beta chain came from a study of blood T cell repertoires in COVID-19. Across the study: Italy, Spain and the United States were the sources of the convalescent and acute COVID-19 samples. Sources were T cells, B-cell-depleted T cells, or PBMCs; the material itself was cDNA or gDNA.

The CDR3 extends over 14 amino acids. Germline CDR1 MNHEY, CDR2 SVGEGT. Germline trimming cut 1 base from V and 4 bases from J; bases unmatched to any gene: 0. Per the original data handling: Estimation of nucleated cell counts was performed using reference gene primer amplification. Assay used: immunoSEQ multiplex PCR; TCRdb lists only in-frame clones, some missing. Clone size and V and J calls were adopted from that table, with D and trimming inferred from the DNA. The sample shows about 220,000 clones, roughly 76% of them seen only once. Note on this clone: The same CDR3 arises from other DNA sequences in this sample as well.

The rearrangement joins TRBV6-2 or TRBV6-3 to TRBJ1-1, with 10 bases aligning to TRBD1. Sequenced input: peripheral blood. This TCR was recovered from a human donor in a cohort sampled during active COVID-19. CDR3: CASSYWTGGTEAFF. The CDR3 DNA reads TGTGCCAGCAGTTACTGGACAGGGGGCACTGAAGCTTTCTTT.